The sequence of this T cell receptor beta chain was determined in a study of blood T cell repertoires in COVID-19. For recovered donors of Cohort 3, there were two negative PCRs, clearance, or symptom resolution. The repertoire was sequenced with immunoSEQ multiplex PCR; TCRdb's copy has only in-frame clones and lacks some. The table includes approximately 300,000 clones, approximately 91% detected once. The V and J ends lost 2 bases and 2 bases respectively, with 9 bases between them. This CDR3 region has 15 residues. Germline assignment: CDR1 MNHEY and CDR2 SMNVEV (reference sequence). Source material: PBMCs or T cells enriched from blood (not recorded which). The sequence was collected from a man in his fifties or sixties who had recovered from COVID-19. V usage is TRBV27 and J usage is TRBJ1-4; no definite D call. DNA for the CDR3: TGTGCCAGCAGTTTAGGCCCTTGGACTAATGAAAAACTGTTTTTT. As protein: CASSLGPWTNEKLFF.